This T cell receptor beta chain was identified in a study of blood T cell repertoires in COVID-19 (dated by TCRdb to about 2020). Looking at the study overall: Samples from collaborators originated in the United States, Italy and Spain and spanned both the acute and convalescent phases of COVID-19. The material from the prospective study consisted of cDNA or gDNA derived from T cells, B-cell-depleted T cells, or PBMCs. The dataset comprised deeply sampled blood TCRbeta repertoires from subjects exposed to, actively infected with, or recovered from COVID-19. The repertoires were released in a freely available public database intended as a resource for research on the immune response to SARS-CoV-2. Samples were obtained from the ongoing ImmuneRACE study (first 160 participants) and from about 1,300 subjects provided by 6 global collaborators. A de-identified subject ID, COVID-19 status, age in years and sex were almost always included in the sample metadata. Where HLA class I and class II types were available, the types were taken from metadata supplied by the sample provider, not from assay-based typing. Study-wide conclusions, independent of this receptor: The amount of clinical and demographic metadata varied by source and participant and was provided uncurated.

This clone appeared once. The antigen this receptor binds is unknown. No qualities accompany the bases; no much larger clone lies one base away. V is cut by 0 bases and J by 3 bases, and the space between the germline ends is 10 bases. The germline V gene provides CDR1 SGDLS and CDR2 YYNGEE. The CDR3 contains 14 residues, cysteine and phenylalanine counted. The DNA shown is the 42-base CDR3, in frame from base 1. Enrolling through a virtual design, the prospective study's participants ranged in age from about 18 to 89 years and lived across 20 to 25 United States geographic areas. To assign participants to cohorts, the prospective study relied on clinical history that participants themselves reported in a screening survey and a study questionnaire. In the prospective study, mobile phlebotomists collected whole blood, serum and a nasopharyngeal or oropharyngeal swab from each participant. Prospective study participants could optionally give additional blood draws and questionnaires over an approximately two-month period. Before DNA extraction, prospective study blood samples were shipped either frozen or at room temperature.

TCRbeta CDR3 regions were amplified from genomic DNA by means of the immunoSEQ Assay, a bias-controlled multiplex PCR. As for how the authors treated the data: The number of nucleated cells in each sample was estimated from the amplification of reference gene primers within the assay. Sequence reads were collapsed and filtered to measure the absolute abundance of every unique TCRbeta CDR3 rearrangement. For each sample, productive Simpson clonality was calculated as the square root of Simpson's diversity index over productive rearrangements. The clones in this table, taken by TCRdb from immuneACCESS, are in-frame only. Not every clone is retained; where verified, under half of the shortfall comes from an unresolved V gene, and the cause of the rest is unknown. V and J calls and clone size are those listed in that table; D and trimming were worked out from the DNA. The sample has about 440,000 clones on record, around nine tenths of them singletons. Over 1.5% of the sample is held by the ten biggest clonotypes.

The origin of this receptor is a woman between 18 and 29 years old with acute COVID-19. The rearranged segments are TRBV9 and TRBJ2-7; D gene: possibly TRBD1, on 6 matching bases. Specimen: PBMCs or T cells enriched from blood (not recorded which). The DNA sequence is as follows: TGTGCCAGCAGCGTAGGGACAGCCGTCTACGAGCAGTACTTC. It encodes CASSVGTAVYEQYF.